Presented here are 20 T cell receptor beta chains from one specimen sequenced in a study of control samples from healthy donors and cancer patients. Profiling relied on immunoSEQ multiplex PCR, and the TCRdb table lists in-frame clones only, not all of them. Of approximately 89,000 clones listed, more than 70% are singletons. The specimen was blood. These receptors all stem from a woman aged 40 to 50 in good health.

The J gene is TRBJ1-2, the V gene TRBV4-1; D call uncertain. Germline values: CDR1 MGHRA, CDR2 YSYEKL. The V end was cut by 4 bases, the J end by 4 bases, with 10 bases between. The CDR3 has 13 amino acids. The CDR3 coding sequence is TGCGCCAGCAGCCTGGAGGGCGGCTATGGCTACACCTTC. Protein product: CASSLEGGYGYTF.

The rearrangement joins TRBV5-8 to TRBJ2-1, with D maybe TRBD2 (5 bases). Trimming left V 2 bases short and J 7 bases short, with 10 bases between. The CDR3 runs to 13 residues. From germline, CDR1 is SGHTS and CDR2 YDEGEE. The CDR3 spells CASSFYGGNEQFF. The CDR3 coding sequence is TGTGCCAGCAGCTTCTATGGCGGGAATGAGCAGTTCTTC.

The chain joins TRBV6-5 to TRBJ2-1, with TRBD2 identical over 13 bases. V shed 5 bases and J 9 bases; nucleotides not matched to a gene: 7. The CDR3 extends over 15 amino acids. The V gene's germline CDR1 is MNHEY and CDR2 SVGAGI. CDR3 sequence reads: CASSPTSGGAGEQFF. DNA for the CDR3: TGTGCCAGCAGTCCAACTAGCGGGGGGGCAGGTGAGCAGTTCTTC.

The chain combines TRBV3-1 (or the pseudogene TRBV3-2) with TRBJ1-5, with TRBD1 matching 7 bases. The ends lost 6 bases at V and 7 bases at J; junction bases unmatched: 15. Germline lookup yields CDR1 LGHDT and CDR2 YNNKEL (reference sequence). The CDR3 is 16 residues long. CDR3 residues: CASSSTEEGAHQPQHF. CDR3 DNA: TGTGCCAGCAGTTCCACGGAGGAGGGGGCGCACCAGCCCCAGCATTTT.

V usage is TRBV6-2 or TRBV6-3 and J usage is TRBJ2-7; TRBD1 agrees at 9 bases. The CDR3 spans 14 residues. Trimming removed 5 bases from V and 0 bases from J; junction bases left unmatched: 2. In germline, CDR1 is MNHEY, CDR2 SVGEGT. The CDR3, as DNA: TGTGCCAGCAGTGGACAGGGGTCCTCCTACGAGCAGTACTTC. Translating it yields CASSGQGSSYEQYF.

This chain connects TRBV12-3 or TRBV12-4 to TRBJ1-2, with TRBD1 matching 10 bases. With V trimmed by 5 bases and J by 5 bases, 2 bases remained unmatched. CDR3 length: 13 amino acids. The CDR3 DNA sequence: TGTGCCAGCAGTCGGGACAGGGGTTATGGCTACACCTTC. Its protein product is CASSRDRGYGYTF.

In this sample, this clone turned up a few times. The rearrangement uses TRBV6-4 and TRBJ1-6; 7 bases are a match to TRBD1. The CDR3 is 14 amino acids. The ends lost 2 bases at V and 9 bases at J; junction bases unmatched: 4. Germline V gene lookup returns CDR1 MRHNA and CDR2 SNTAGT. The CDR3 loop reads CASSDGTVFSPLHF. The CDR3 nucleotides are TGTGCCAGCAGTGACGGGACAGTCTTTTCACCCCTCCACTTT.

The rearrangement links TRBV9 to TRBJ2-7; 7 nucleotides line up with TRBD1. Germline assignment: CDR1 SGDLS and CDR2 YYNGEE. J gave up 3 bases and V 4 bases, and 7 bases lay outside the gene matches. The CDR3 length is 14 residues. The CDR3 DNA reads TGTGCCAGCAGCCCAGGGGACAGCCTCTACGAGCAGTACTTC. Translated, it gives CASSPGDSLYEQYF.

J is TRBJ2-7 and V is TRBV27; 9 positions match TRBD1. The junction had 6 bases not matched to a gene; V was cut back by 3 bases and J by 3 bases. From germline, CDR1 is MNHEY and CDR2 SMNVEV (reference sequence). This CDR3 comprises 15 residues. The CDR3 loop is CASSFTGTGYYEQYF. In nucleotides, the CDR3 is TGTGCCAGCAGTTTTACCGGGACAGGGTACTACGAGCAGTACTTC.

The rearrangement joins TRBV30 to TRBJ2-1; 15 bases agree with TRBD2. V lost 8 bases to trimming and J lost 9 bases; unmatched junction nucleotides: 11. The V gene's germline CDR1 is GTSNPN and CDR2 SVGIG (reference sequence). The CDR3 runs 15 residues. CDR3 sequence: CAAKGLAGGRGEQFF. CDR3 in DNA: TGTGCCGCAAAGGGACTAGCGGGGGGCCGGGGTGAGCAGTTCTTC.

The chain is built from TRBV6-4 and TRBJ2-2, with a tentative D call TRBD1 (6 bases). Germline V CDR1 and CDR2: MRHNA, SNTAGT. The CDR3 loop spans 14 amino acids. The V end lost 6 bases, the J end lost 5 bases, and 13 bases lay between the germline ends. The CDR3 nucleotides are TGTGCCAGCAGCCAGGGGCCTGCAACCGGGGAGCTGTTTTTT. It translates to CASSQGPATGELFF.

This sequence joins TRBV11-3 and TRBJ1-2; D may be TRBD1 (5 bases). The CDR3 covers 14 residues. Germline CDR1 SGHNT, CDR2 YENEEA. V lost 4 bases and J 2 bases, leaving 11 bases between the germline ends. CDR3 DNA sequence: TGTGCCAGCAGCTACCGGGACGGAAACTATGGCTACACCTTC. This translates into CASSYRDGNYGYTF.

The chain has TRBV19 and TRBJ2-4; 13 bases agree with TRBD2. In germline, CDR1 is LNHDA, CDR2 SQIVND (reference sequence). After removal of 4 bases from V and 4 bases from J, the junction contained 10 bases not matched to a gene. This CDR3 spans 18 amino acids. The CDR3 sequence is CASSTFTSGGARKNIQYF. Here the CDR3 DNA reads TGTGCCAGTAGTACTTTCACTAGCGGGGGGGCCAGGAAAAACATTCAGTACTTC.

The chain links TRBV19 to TRBJ1-5, with TRBD1 as a possible D gene (6 bases). Germline CDR1 LNHDA, CDR2 SQIVND (reference sequence). V lost 0 bases and J 5 bases, leaving 14 bases between the germline ends. The CDR3 contains 16 residues. The CDR3 protein is CASSIDLSGADQPQHF. The CDR3 nucleotides are TGTGCCAGTAGTATAGATTTGTCGGGGGCAGATCAGCCCCAGCATTTT.

The chain is built from TRBV7-2 and TRBJ1-2; D perhaps matches TRBD1 (6 bases). The CDR3 is 16 residues long. Trimming pared 5 bases from V and 4 bases from J, leaving 20 bases between. CDR1 SGHTA and CDR2 FQGNSA come from the germline V gene. The CDR3 coding sequence is TGTGCCAGCAGCCACGGGACACCCCGGCTTGGCTATGGCTACACCTTC. Translation: CASSHGTPRLGYGYTF.

This sequence joins TRBV5-6 and TRBJ2-1, with TRBD2 matching over 7 bases. Per the germline V gene, CDR1 is SGHDT and CDR2 is YYEEEE. V lost 2 bases and J lost 3; bases outside the gene matches: 2. The CDR3 has 14 residues. The CDR3 reads CASSFRDYYNEQFF. The CDR3 DNA follows: TGTGCCAGCAGCTTCCGGGACTACTACAATGAGCAGTTCTTC.

The chain employs TRBV24-1 and TRBJ2-2, with D uncertain. Trimming took 4 bases from V and 4 from J, leaving 21 bases between them. Germline-derived CDR1 and CDR2 are KGHDR and SFDVKD. The CDR3 covers 18 residues. The CDR3 nucleotides read TGTGCCACCAGTGACCGCAGACGGAAGGGTTGGGCCACCGGGGAGCTGTTTTTT. Translating gives CATSDRRRKGWATGELFF.

Comment on this clone: The sample has other DNA sequences that encode this CDR3 too. The V and J genes are TRBV6-2 or TRBV6-3 and TRBJ1-2; D perhaps matches TRBD1 (5 bases). From germline, CDR1 is MNHEY and CDR2 SVGEGT. Deletions cut 3 bases from V and 3 bases from J, with 8 bases between. The CDR3 is 13 residues long. The CDR3 sequence is CASSYGTDYGYTF. As DNA, the CDR3 is TGTGCCAGCAGTTATGGGACGGACTATGGCTACACCTTC.

For the CDR3, the DNA is TGTGCCAGCTCACCCGGACTAGCGGAGAACAATGAGCAGTTCTTC. Its protein product is CASSPGLAENNEQFF. J is TRBJ2-1 and V is TRBV18, with 10 bases fitting TRBD2. The CDR3 runs 15 residues. Germline CDR1 is KGHSH and CDR2 is LQKENI. J gave up 5 bases and V 3 bases, and 4 bases lay outside the gene matches.

V gene TRBV7-2 combines with J gene TRBJ1-2, with D perhaps TRBD1 (5 bases). Trimming stripped 2 bases from V and 8 bases from J, with 9 bases between. The length of the CDR3 is 12 residues. Germline V gives CDR1 SGHTA, CDR2 FQGNSA. The DNA for the CDR3 is TGTGCCAGCAGCTTACAGGGCCCCGGCTACACCTTC. Residues: CASSLQGPGYTF.